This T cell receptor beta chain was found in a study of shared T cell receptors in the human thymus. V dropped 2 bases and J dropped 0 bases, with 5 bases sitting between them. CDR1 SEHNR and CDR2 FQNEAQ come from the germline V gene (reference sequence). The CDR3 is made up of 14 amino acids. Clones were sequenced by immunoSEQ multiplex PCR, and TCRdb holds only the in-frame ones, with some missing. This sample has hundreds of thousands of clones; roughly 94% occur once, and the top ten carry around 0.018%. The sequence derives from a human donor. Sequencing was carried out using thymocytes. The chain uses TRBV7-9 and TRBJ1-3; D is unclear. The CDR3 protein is CASSLPVSGNTIYF. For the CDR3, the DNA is TGTGCCAGCAGCTTACCAGTCTCTGGAAACACCATATATTTT.